The next 19 T cell receptor beta chains were all read from a single sample in a study of blood T cell repertoires in COVID-19 (TCRdb year 2020). Library creation used the immunoSEQ multiplex PCR assay. TCRdb retrieved this table from immuneACCESS and kept in-frame rearrangements only. Not all clones are present; in checked studies, unresolved V genes account for under half, and no reason is known for the remainder. This sample holds 30,000 to 35,000 clones; 83% were observed only once. The leading ten clones occupy approximately 3.7% of the sample. Sequenced input: peripheral blood. The receptors stem from a man aged 45-60 years with acute or convalescent COVID-19.

The J gene is TRBJ2-5, the V gene TRBV20-1, with 7 positions matching TRBD2. The CDR3 contains 16 residues. Germline-derived CDR1 and CDR2 are DFQATT and SNEGSKA (reference sequence). J was trimmed by 4 bases and V by 3 bases; bases with no gene match: 14. CDR3 nucleotides: TGCAGTGCTAGTGGGAGCGATTCCAGGGAGGGAGAGACCCAGTACTTC. Translation: CSASGSDSREGETQYF.

This clone was counted only a few times. This chain connects TRBV6-5 to TRBJ1-6; TRBD1 matches at 8 bases. In germline, CDR1 is MNHEY, CDR2 SVGAGI. The length of the CDR3 is 14 residues. V lost 7 bases to trimming and J lost 9 bases; unmatched junction nucleotides: 8. The CDR3 nucleotides are TGTGCCAGCACCCCGGCAGGGGGCATTTCACCCCTCCACTTT. It specifies CASTPAGGISPLHF.

The V gene is TRBV5-1, the J gene TRBJ1-1, with D perhaps TRBD1 (5 bases). This CDR3 is built from 15 residues. Germline CDR1 reads SGHRS; CDR2 reads YFSETQ. Trimming removed 0 bases at V and 4 bases at J, with 13 bases between. The chain's CDR3 is CASSLDLGPSTEAFF. In nucleotides, the CDR3 is TGCGCCAGCAGCTTGGATTTGGGGCCGAGCACTGAAGCTTTCTTT.

The genes are TRBV19 and TRBJ1-4, with a possible D match to TRBD1 (5 bases). Deletions cut 2 bases from V and 3 bases from J, with 10 bases between. This CDR3 is built from 15 residues. CDR1 and CDR2 from the germline V gene are LNHDA and SQIVND (reference sequence). The CDR3 region has the DNA TGTGCCAGTAGTATACAGGGCGAAGCTAATGAAAAACTGTTTTTT. Amino acid sequence: CASSIQGEANEKLFF. Together with reference TRBV19 and TRBJ1-4, the CDR3 gives the full variable domain: DGGITQSPKYLFRKEGQNVTLSCEQNLNHDAMYWYRQDPGQGLRLIYYSQIVNDFQKGDIAEGYSVSREKKESFPLTVTSAQKNPTAFYLCASSIQGEANEKLFFGSGTQLSVL.

The chain joins TRBV6-6 to TRBJ2-3; 11 bases map to TRBD2. The CDR3 totals 14 residues. V lost 5 bases, J lost 5 bases, and 3 bases stayed unmatched. Germline loops: CDR1 MNHNY, CDR2 SVGAGI (reference sequence). CDR3 sequence: CASSVAGGRDTQYF. The CDR3 coding sequence is TGTGCCAGCAGTGTAGCGGGGGGGCGAGATACGCAGTATTTT.

The chain joins TRBV6-5 to TRBJ1-5; D is undetermined. The CDR3 loop spans 13 amino acids. Germline V CDR1 and CDR2: MNHEY, SVGAGI. The germline V and J ends were trimmed by 7 bases and 5 bases, with 12 bases remaining between them. The CDR3 reads CASNYRLDQPQHF. In DNA form, the CDR3 reads TGTGCCAGCAACTACCGATTAGATCAGCCCCAGCATTTT.

The sample holds one count of this clone. The CDR3 reads CASMGQADTGELFF. As DNA, the CDR3 is TGTGCCAGTATGGGACAGGCAGACACCGGGGAGCTGTTTTTT. V usage is TRBV19 and J usage is TRBJ2-2; 8 bases align to TRBD1. This CDR3 contains 14 residues. Germline CDR1 is LNHDA and CDR2 is SQIVND (reference sequence). Unmatched junction bases numbered 4, after V lost 7 bases and J lost 3 bases.

V usage is TRBV11-2 and J usage is TRBJ2-7; weak D call: TRBD2 (6 bases). The CDR3 sequence is 15 residues long. CDR1 is SGHAT, CDR2 FQNNGV, per germline. Trimming shortened V by 0 bases and J by 3 bases, and 12 bases separated the two germline ends. For the CDR3, the DNA is TGTGCCAGCAGCTTAGATCGGGGACTCTACTACGAGCAGTACTTC. Residues: CASSLDRGLYYEQYF.

This rearrangement joins TRBV19 to TRBJ2-2; D call uncertain. Trimming cost V 7 bases and J 4 bases, with 13 bases left between them. This CDR3 comprises 14 residues. CDR1 is LNHDA, CDR2 SQIVND, per germline (reference sequence). The CDR3 reads CASNGASGTGELFF. In DNA form, the CDR3 reads TGTGCCAGTAACGGTGCTTCGGGCACCGGGGAGCTGTTTTTT.

The V gene is TRBV10-2, the J gene TRBJ2-7; D may be TRBD1 (6 bases). The CDR3 is made up of 12 amino acids. Germline-derived CDR1 and CDR2 are WSHSY and SAAADI. V gave up 3 bases and J gave up 3 bases, with 6 bases separating them. CDR3 nucleotides: TGCGCCAGCAGTGAAGGGGGCTACGAGCAGTACTTC. It codes for CASSEGGYEQYF.

The J gene is TRBJ2-3, the V gene TRBV5-1; TRBD2 matches 7 bases. The V segment lost 0 bases and the J segment 3 bases; nucleotides outside the gene matches: 4. The germline CDR1 and CDR2 sequences are SGHRS and YFSETQ. This CDR3 has 15 residues. CDR3 coding DNA: TGCGCCAGCAGCTTGGAGTCTAGCGGAACAGATACGCAGTATTTT. It translates to CASSLESSGTDTQYF.

DNA of the CDR3: TGTGCCAGCAGTGAGAGACTAGCGGGGGGTGGGTACAATGAGCAGTTCTTC. Translated, it gives CASSERLAGGGYNEQFF. The chain links TRBV6-1 to TRBJ2-1, with 13 bases fitting TRBD2. CDR3 length: 17 residues. V dropped 3 bases and J dropped 4; count of bases not matched to a gene: 6. Germline CDR1 and CDR2: MNHNS and SASEGT.

The rearrangement uses TRBV7-9 and TRBJ2-1; 9 bases are a match to TRBD2. CDR3 size: 16 residues. V shed 5 bases, J shed 7 bases, and the junction held 12 bases outside the gene matches. CDR1 is SEHNR, CDR2 FQNEAQ, per germline (reference sequence). This CDR3 reads CASSPPAGGNVNEQFF. The CDR3 DNA follows: TGTGCCAGCAGCCCCCCTGCGGGGGGGAATGTGAATGAGCAGTTCTTC.

The genes are TRBV2 and TRBJ1-5; unclear D gene. Trimming left V 8 bases short and J 6 bases short, with 8 bases between. The CDR3 is made up of 11 amino acids. From germline, CDR1 is SNHLY and CDR2 FYNNEI. CDR3 loop: CASAFSQPQHF. CDR3 nucleotide sequence: TGTGCCAGCGCGTTTAGTCAGCCCCAGCATTTT.

This chain joins TRBV19 and TRBJ1-6; D not certain. CDR3 size: 14 residues. The germline V gene has CDR1 LNHDA and CDR2 SQIVND (reference sequence). The V end lost 6 bases, the J end lost 5 bases, and 11 bases lay between the germline ends. CDR3 sequence (DNA): TGTGCCAGTAGCTCCCGGGGAGATAATTCACCCCTCCACTTT. Its translation: CASSSRGDNSPLHF.

The gene calls are TRBV5-4 and TRBJ2-7, with TRBD1 matching 10 bases. The CDR3 covers 16 residues. Per the germline V gene, CDR1 is SGHNT and CDR2 is YYREEE (reference sequence). V was pared by 3 bases and J by 5 bases, with 11 bases of the junction left unmatched. The CDR3 DNA reads TGTGCCAGCAGCTGGCGTCGTGGGACAGGGGTCCACGAGCAGTACTTC. Amino acids: CASSWRRGTGVHEQYF. Full variable domain (remainder filled in from reference TRBV5-4 and TRBJ2-7): ETGVTQSPTHLIKTRGQQVTLRCSSQSGHNTVSWYQQALGQGPQFIFQYYREEENGRGNFPPRFSGLQFPNYSSELNVNALELDDSALYLCASSWRRGTGVHEQYFGPGTRLTVT.

This chain connects TRBV20-1 to TRBJ2-1; D not certain. CDR1 is DFQATT and CDR2 is SNEGSKA in the germline V gene (reference sequence). The CDR3 is made up of 11 amino acids. With 5 bases removed from V and 8 bases from J, the gap between germline ends came to 10 bases. The CDR3 DNA sequence: TGCAGTGCTCTACGATTCGATGAGCAGTTCTTC. Its protein is CSALRFDEQFF.

This chain joins TRBV4-1 and TRBJ1-2, with 9 bases matching TRBD1. The ends lost 3 bases at V and 4 bases at J; junction bases unmatched: 6. The CDR3 is 15 residues long. Germline CDR1 is MGHRA and CDR2 is YSYEKL. CDR3 in amino acids: CASSQLTGGGYGYTF. The CDR3 nucleotides read TGCGCCAGCAGCCAGTTAACAGGGGGCGGCTATGGCTACACCTTC.

The chain has TRBV19 and TRBJ2-3; 10 nucleotides agree with TRBD1. From germline, CDR1 is LNHDA and CDR2 SQIVND (reference sequence). The ends lost 6 bases at V and 3 bases at J; junction bases unmatched: 6. This CDR3 spans 15 amino acids. CDR3 sequence: CASSPTGGSTDTQYF. Written as DNA, the CDR3 is TGTGCCAGTAGCCCGACAGGGGGCAGTACAGATACGCAGTATTTT.